Given below is one TCR beta chain in context. Primers for the PCR totalled 60 Vbeta and 13 Jbeta. Generated by immunoSEQ multiplex PCR, the TCRdb table keeps only in-frame clones and is missing some. The sample comprises approximately 140,000 clones, 84% of which are singletons, and 2.7% rests with the top ten. The data were taken from a study of cytomegalovirus exposure and HLA in healthy donors. Sample: PBMCs. The TCR sequence derives from a middle-aged man in good health and CMV-seronegative.

CDR3 coding DNA: TGTGCCAGTAGTTTCCCGGGACAGGGAGAGACCCAGTACTTC. It encodes CASSFPGQGETQYF. The chain has TRBV19 and TRBJ2-5, with 9 nucleotides matching TRBD1. Looked up from germline, CDR1 is LNHDA and CDR2 is SQIVND (reference sequence). The V and J ends lost 5 bases and 4 bases, in that order; junction bases with no gene match: 5. The CDR3 loop spans 14 amino acids.